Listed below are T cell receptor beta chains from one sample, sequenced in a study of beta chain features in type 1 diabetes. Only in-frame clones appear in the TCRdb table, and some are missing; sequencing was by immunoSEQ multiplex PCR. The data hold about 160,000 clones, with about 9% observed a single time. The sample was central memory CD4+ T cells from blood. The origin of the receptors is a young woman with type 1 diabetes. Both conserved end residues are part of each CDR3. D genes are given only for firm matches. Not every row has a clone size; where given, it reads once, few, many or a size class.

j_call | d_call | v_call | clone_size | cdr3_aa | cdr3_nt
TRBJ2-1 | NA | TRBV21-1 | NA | CASSTPVVLSSYNEQFF | TGTGCCAGCAGCACCCCGGTGGTCCTAAGCTCCTACAATGAGCAGTTCTTC
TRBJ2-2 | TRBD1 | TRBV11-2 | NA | CASSLLRGRGSTGELFF | TGTGCCAGCAGCTTATTAAGGGGCAGGGGGAGCACCGGGGAGCTGTTTTTT
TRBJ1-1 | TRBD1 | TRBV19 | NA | CASNPRDRSTEAFF | TGTGCCAGTAATCCGAGGGACAGGAGCACTGAAGCTTTCTTT
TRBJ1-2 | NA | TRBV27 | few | CASSPHRENYGYTF | TGTGCCAGCAGCCCCCACCGAGAGAACTATGGCTACACCTTC
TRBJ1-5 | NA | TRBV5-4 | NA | CASSQDKDQPQHF | TGTGCCAGCAGCCAGGACAAAGATCAGCCCCAGCATTTT
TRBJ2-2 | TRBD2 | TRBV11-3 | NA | CASSYLADNTGELFF | TGTGCCAGCAGCTACCTAGCGGATAACACCGGGGAGCTGTTTTTT
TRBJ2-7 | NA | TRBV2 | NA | CASSPQGNPYEQYF | TGTGCCAGCAGTCCGCAGGGGAATCCCTACGAGCAGTACTTC
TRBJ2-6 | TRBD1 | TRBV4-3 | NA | CASSQESRTGGIAAGANVLTF | TGCGCCAGCAGCCAAGAATCCAGGACAGGGGGTATAGCAGCTGGGGCCAACGTCCTGACTTTC
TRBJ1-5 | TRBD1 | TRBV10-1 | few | CASSDLRGTGFNQPQHF | TGCGCCAGCAGTGATCTACGTGGGACAGGGTTCAATCAGCCCCAGCATTTT
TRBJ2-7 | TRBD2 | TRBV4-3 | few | CASSQGTSGGSYEQYF | TGCGCCAGCAGCCAAGGAACTAGCGGGGGATCCTACGAGCAGTACTTC
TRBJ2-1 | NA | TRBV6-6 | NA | CASSPVGSHEQFF | TGTGCCAGCAGCCCCGTCGGTAGTCATGAGCAGTTCTTC
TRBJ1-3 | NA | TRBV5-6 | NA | CASSLPVSGNTIYF | TGTGCCAGCAGCTTGCCCGTCTCTGGAAACACCATATATTTT
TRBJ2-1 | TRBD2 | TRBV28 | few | CAGSGGISYNEQFF | TGTGCCGGGTCGGGGGGAATTTCTTACAATGAGCAGTTCTTC
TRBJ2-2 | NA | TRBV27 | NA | CASSFAGVSGELFF | TGTGCCAGCAGTTTTGCAGGCGTCTCCGGGGAGCTGTTTTTT
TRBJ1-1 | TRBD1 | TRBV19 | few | CASSFLAGTATEAFF | TGTGCCAGTAGTTTTCTCGCAGGGACAGCCACTGAAGCTTTCTTT
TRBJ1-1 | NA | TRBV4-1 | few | CASSQVSAGLSNTEAFF | TGCGCCAGCAGCCAAGTTAGTGCGGGTCTCTCGAACACTGAAGCTTTCTTT
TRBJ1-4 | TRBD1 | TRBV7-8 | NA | CASSSAGGLNEKLFF | TGTGCCAGCAGCTCAGCAGGGGGACTAAATGAAAAACTGTTTTTT
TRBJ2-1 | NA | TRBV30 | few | CAWSVNSPAEQFF | TGTGCCTGGAGTGTAAACTCCCCTGCTGAGCAGTTCTTC
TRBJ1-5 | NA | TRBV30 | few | CAWSSHDGWNQPQHF | TGTGCCTGGAGTTCTCACGACGGGTGGAATCAGCCCCAGCATTTT
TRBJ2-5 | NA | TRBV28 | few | CASTSGAGETQYF | TGTGCCAGCACATCAGGGGCGGGAGAGACCCAGTACTTC
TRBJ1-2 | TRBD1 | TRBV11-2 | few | CASSLVETGYGYTF | TGTGCCAGCAGCTTAGTGGAGACAGGGTATGGCTACACCTTC
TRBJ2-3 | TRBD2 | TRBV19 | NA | CASTPSGGVDTQYF | TGTGCCAGTACACCTAGCGGGGGAGTAGATACGCAGTATTTT
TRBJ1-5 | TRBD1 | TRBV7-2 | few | CASSRDRGGGNQPQHF | TGTGCCAGCAGCCGAGACAGGGGAGGAGGCAATCAGCCCCAGCATTTT
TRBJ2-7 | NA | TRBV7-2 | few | CASSSSSEGEQYF | TGTGCCAGCAGCTCATCCTCTGAGGGCGAGCAGTACTTC
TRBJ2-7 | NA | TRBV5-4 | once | CASSQAKMGGSTYEQYF | TGTGCCAGCAGCCAGGCGAAGATGGGGGGTTCTACCTACGAGCAGTACTTC
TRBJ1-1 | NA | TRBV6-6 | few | CASSYSNGGAEAFF | TGTGCCAGCAGTTACTCGAACGGGGGGGCTGAAGCTTTCTTT
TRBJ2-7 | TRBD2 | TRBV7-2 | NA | CASSPGGSGSRYEQYF | TGTGCCAGCAGCCCCGGGGGTAGCGGGAGCCGCTACGAGCAGTACTTC
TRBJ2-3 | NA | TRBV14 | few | CASSQGSSTDTQYF | TGTGCCAGCAGCCAAGGTTCTAGCACAGATACGCAGTATTTT
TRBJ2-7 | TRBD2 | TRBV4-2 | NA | CASSQTTTGGEYEQYF | TGTGCCAGCAGCCAAACAACGACGGGAGGGGAATACGAGCAGTACTTC
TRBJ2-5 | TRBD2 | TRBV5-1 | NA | CASSRQGLADQETQYF | TGCGCCAGCAGCCGACAGGGACTAGCGGATCAAGAGACCCAGTACTTC
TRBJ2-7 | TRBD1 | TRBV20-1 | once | CRARQGNEQYF | TGCAGAGCAAGACAGGGGAACGAGCAGTACTTC
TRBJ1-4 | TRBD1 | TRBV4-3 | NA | CASSQEGTGVGEKLFF | TGCGCCAGCAGCCAAGAGGGGACAGGGGTAGGTGAAAAACTGTTTTTT
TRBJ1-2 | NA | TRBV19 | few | CASRGAESNYGYTF | TGTGCCAGTAGGGGGGCAGAATCAAACTATGGCTACACCTTC
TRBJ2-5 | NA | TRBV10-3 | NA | CAVAGNQETQYF | TGTGCCGTAGCCGGGAACCAAGAGACCCAGTACTTC
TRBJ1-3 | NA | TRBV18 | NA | CASSPQQSGNTIYF | TGTGCCAGCTCACCACAGCAATCGGGAAACACCATATATTTT
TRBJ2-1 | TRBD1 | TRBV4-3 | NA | CASSQDGTGGTTYNEQFF | TGCGCCAGCAGCCAAGATGGGACAGGGGGTACAACCTACAATGAGCAGTTCTTC
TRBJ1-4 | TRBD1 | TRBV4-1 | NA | CASSRTGGSGEKLFF | TGCGCCAGCAGCCGGACAGGGGGCTCGGGGGAAAAACTGTTTTTT
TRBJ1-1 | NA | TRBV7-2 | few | CASSLDSVNTEAFF | TGTGCCAGCAGCTTAGATTCGGTGAACACTGAAGCTTTCTTT
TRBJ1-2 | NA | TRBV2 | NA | CASGPGKRYTF | TGTGCCAGCGGTCCAGGGAAGCGCTACACCTTC
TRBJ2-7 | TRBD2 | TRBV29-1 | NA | CSVRTSGAYEQYF | TGCAGCGTCAGGACTAGCGGCGCCTACGAGCAGTACTTC
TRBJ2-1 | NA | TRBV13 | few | CASSFSLISSYNEQFF | TGTGCCAGCAGCTTTTCCCTAATCTCCTCGTACAATGAGCAGTTCTTC
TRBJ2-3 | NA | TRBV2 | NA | CASRGDFNTDTQYF | TGTGCCAGCAGAGGGGACTTCAACACAGATACGCAGTATTTT
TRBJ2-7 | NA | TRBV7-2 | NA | CASSLGGVSYEQYF | TGTGCCAGCAGCTTAGGCGGTGTATCCTACGAGCAGTACTTC
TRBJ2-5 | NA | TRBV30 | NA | CAWSREETQYF | TGTGCCTGGAGTAGGGAGGAGACCCAGTACTTC
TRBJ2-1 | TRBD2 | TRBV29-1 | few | CSVGAQGTVTRLAGSSSYNEQFF | TGCAGCGTTGGGGCTCAGGGGACAGTTACCCGACTAGCGGGTTCGAGCTCCTACAATGAGCAGTTCTTC
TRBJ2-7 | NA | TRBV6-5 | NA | CASSYSSGSGYEQYF | TGTGCCAGCAGTTACTCGTCGGGGTCCGGCTACGAGCAGTACTTC
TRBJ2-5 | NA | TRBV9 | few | CASSASTTGRTQYF | TGTGCCAGCAGCGCTTCGACCACCGGGAGGACCCAGTACTTC
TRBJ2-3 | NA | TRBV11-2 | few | CASSGADTQYF | TGTGCCAGCAGCGGGGCGGATACGCAGTATTTT
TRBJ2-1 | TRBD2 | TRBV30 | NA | CARGLAGGGEQFF | TGTGCCCGCGGACTAGCGGGAGGAGGTGAGCAGTTCTTC
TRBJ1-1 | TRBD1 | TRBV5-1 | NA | CASSLRIGQGNTEAFF | TGCGCCAGCAGCCTCCGAATCGGACAGGGGAACACTGAAGCTTTCTTT
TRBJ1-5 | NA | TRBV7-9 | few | CASSLRGGSSNQPQHF | TGTGCCAGCAGCTTAAGGGGGGGTTCTAGCAATCAGCCCCAGCATTTT